The TCR beta chain under discussion was sequenced for a study of graft-versus-host responses after intestinal transplantation. Study in general: Once they had received anti-thymocyte globulin induction, all recipients took tacrolimus and steroids for two to three years.

As to this clone: Its target is not known.

The CDR3 loop spans 13 amino acids. Germline lookup yields CDR1 SGDLS and CDR2 YYNGEE. Trimming pared 4 bases from V and 5 bases from J, leaving 13 bases between. The protocol was immunoSEQ multiplex PCR, while the TCRdb copy is restricted to in-frame clones and leaves out a portion. The sample shows 60,000 to 80,000 clones, about 90% of them seen only once. V usage is TRBV9 and J usage is TRBJ2-7, with D possibly being TRBD2 (6 bases). This TCR derives from a human donor who received an intestinal transplant. Sequencing used unstimulated CD8+ T cells sorted from spleen or lymph node cells, obtained before intestinal transplant. CDR3 bases: TGTGCCAGCAGCCCCCGGCGGGGCCACGAGCAGTACTTC. Translation: CASSPRRGHEQYF.